This T cell receptor (beta chain) was retrieved from a study of tumour-infiltrating T cells in Burkitt lymphoma (dated by TCRdb to the early 2020s). Looking at the study overall: When TCR repertoire data were correlated with clinical outcome, productive clonality turned out to predict both overall and progression-free survival, independent of established prognosticators, age at diagnosis among them.

About this clone itself: Its antigen is still unknown. Per-nucleotide qualities are absent, and no much larger clonotype sits a single base away.

The library was built by means of the immunoSEQ multiplex PCR assay. Not all clones reach the TCRdb copy of this immuneACCESS table, which keeps in-frame sequences only. Checked studies attribute under half of the gap to unresolved V genes and leave the rest unexplained. This sample comprises some 15,000 clones, 30% of them detected only once. Clones ranked in the top ten supply 6.2% of the sample. The CDR3 covers 14 residues, taking in both the cysteine and the phenylalanine. Of the read, only the CDR3 DNA is kept; its 42 bases are in frame from base 1. The junction carries 14 bases between V and J, which are trimmed by 2 bases and 6 bases respectively. The germline V gene provides CDR1 MNHNS and CDR2 SASEGT.

Source material: tumor tissue. Recombination joined TRBV6-1 with TRBJ2-7; the D region possibly corresponds to TRBD1 (7 bases align). The clonotype was recovered from a human donor with diffuse large B-cell lymphoma. The sequence in DNA is TGTGCCAGCAGTGAATTAGACAGGGACTCCGAGCAGTACTTC. Its translation reads: CASSELDRDSEQYF.